This T cell receptor (beta chain) was identified in a study of T-cell reconstitution after alpha-beta-depleted transplantation in children. V shed 3 bases and J shed 4 bases, with 11 bases lying between them. Germline CDR1 and CDR2: KGHDR and SFDVKD. This CDR3 has 14 amino acids. As it was prepared, the TCRbeta library received unique molecular identifiers. In TCRdb, the PCR reads were re-called with MiXCR into one record per CDR3 protein. Of some 300,000 distinct CDR3 sequences listed, under 13% are singletons. The chain uses TRBV24-1 and TRBJ1-2; D is unresolved. The sequences come from PBMCs from the stem cell graft donor, collected from the stem cell graft. The sequence derives from a human donor who donated a stem cell graft to a child with acute lymphoblastic leukemia. CDR3 bases: TGTGCCACCAGTGATGGAACAGCGGCCTATGGCTACACCTTC. It specifies CATSDGTAAYGYTF.